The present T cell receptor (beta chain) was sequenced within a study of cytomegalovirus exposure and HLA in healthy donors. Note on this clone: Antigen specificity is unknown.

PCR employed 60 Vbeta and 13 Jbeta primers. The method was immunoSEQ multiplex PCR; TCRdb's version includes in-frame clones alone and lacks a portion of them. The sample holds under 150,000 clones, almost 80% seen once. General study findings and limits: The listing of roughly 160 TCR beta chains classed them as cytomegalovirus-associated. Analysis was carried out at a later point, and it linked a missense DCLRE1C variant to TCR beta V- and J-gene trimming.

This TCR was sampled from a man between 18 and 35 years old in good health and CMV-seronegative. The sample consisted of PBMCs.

The CDR3 DNA sequence: TGTGCCAGCAGTTTGGACAGGGGTAGCAATCAGCCCCAGCATTTT. Amino acids: CASSLDRGSNQPQHF. The genes are TRBV27 and TRBJ1-5; 9 nucleotides line up with TRBD1. V dropped 3 bases and J dropped 0; count of bases not matched to a gene: 0. The CDR3 extends over 15 amino acids. CDR1 is MNHEY and CDR2 is SMNVEV in the germline V gene (reference sequence).